One TCR beta chain is described in this entry. The data derive from a study of cytomegalovirus exposure and HLA in healthy donors. Researchers ran the PCR with 60 Vbeta and 13 Jbeta primers. Generated by immunoSEQ multiplex PCR, the TCRdb table keeps only in-frame clones and is missing some. The sample data list 55,000 to 85,000 clones. The CDR3 loop spans 16 amino acids. Looked up from germline, CDR1 is SGHVS and CDR2 is FNYEAQ. The V gene lost 4 bases and the J gene lost 4 bases, with 17 bases spanning the gap. The sequence was obtained from a woman aged 25 to 45 in good health and CMV-seronegative. The chain employs TRBV7-6 and TRBJ1-3, with D perhaps matching TRBD1 (5 bases). Source material: PBMCs. CDR3 DNA: TGTGCCAGCAGCTCTATGACAGCTTTGGCAGGAAACACCATATATTTT. The encoded protein is CASSSMTALAGNTIYF.